The 13 T cell receptor beta chains below come from one sample, sequenced in a study of control samples from healthy donors and cancer patients. Profiling relied on immunoSEQ multiplex PCR, and the TCRdb table lists in-frame clones only, not all of them. This table has about 160,000 clones, about 90% appearing once. Material for sequencing was blood. These TCRs come from a man younger than 45 in good health.

V is TRBV6-1 and J is TRBJ1-5; D is possibly TRBD1 (6 bases). V lost 4 bases and J lost 6, with 19 bases in between. The CDR3 is 16 amino acids. Germline V CDR1 and CDR2: MNHNS, SASEGT. CDR3 region: CASSAPPQGFGQPQHF. CDR3 DNA: TGTGCCAGCAGTGCGCCTCCTCAGGGGTTTGGTCAGCCCCAGCATTTT.

The chain joins TRBV6-5 to TRBJ1-1; D gene ambiguous. Trimming removed 2 bases from V and 5 bases from J, with 9 bases in between. In germline, CDR1 is MNHEY, CDR2 SVGAGI. The CDR3 covers 13 residues. CDR3 amino acids: CASSYPQWTEAFF. The CDR3 DNA reads as TGTGCCAGCAGTTACCCTCAGTGGACTGAAGCTTTCTTT.

This clone has just one count. V is TRBV29-1 and J is TRBJ2-1; D may be TRBD2 (7 bases). This CDR3 is built from 12 residues. Trimming took off 7 bases at V and 9 bases at J, with 16 bases between the two ends. Germline CDR1 SQVTM, CDR2 ANQGSEA. For the CDR3, the DNA is TGCAGCGCAGGATGGAGGGGGGGTGAGCAGTTCTTC. Amino acid sequence: CSAGWRGGEQFF.

The rearrangement links TRBV7-9 to TRBJ1-1, with TRBD1 as a possible D gene (5 bases). V was cut by 3 bases and J by 2 bases, with 10 bases left in between. CDR1 is SEHNR, CDR2 FQNEAQ, per germline (reference sequence). The CDR3 is 14 amino acids. The CDR3 coding sequence is TGTGCCAGCAGCTTCAGGGACCAAAACACTGAAGCTTTCTTT. Protein sequence: CASSFRDQNTEAFF. The variable domain in full, completed from reference TRBV7-9 and TRBJ1-1, reads DTGVSQNPRHKITKRGQNVTFRCDPISEHNRLYWYRQTLGQGPEFLTYFQNEAQLEKSRLLSDRFSAERPKGSFSTLEIQRTEQGDSAMYLCASSFRDQNTEAFFGQGTRLTVV.

This chain joins TRBV9 and TRBJ2-3; 7 bases match TRBD2. This CDR3 has 16 amino acids. V was pared by 3 bases and J by 0 bases, with 7 bases of the junction left unmatched. Germline lookup yields CDR1 SGDLS and CDR2 YYNGEE. CDR3 DNA sequence: TGTGCCAGCAGCGGATTAGCGGGCGGGAGCACAGATACGCAGTATTTT. It specifies CASSGLAGGSTDTQYF.

The rearrangement links TRBV4-1 to TRBJ1-1; the match to TRBD1 covers 11 bases. The CDR3 spans 16 residues. The junction had 5 bases not matched to a gene; V was cut back by 0 bases and J by 5 bases. The germline V gene has CDR1 MGHRA and CDR2 YSYEKL. CDR3 sequence (DNA): TGCGCCAGCAGCCAAGATGGAGGACAGGGGGCAACTGAAGCTTTCTTT. It specifies CASSQDGGQGATEAFF.

The chain combines TRBV28 with TRBJ2-5; 7 bases align to TRBD1. V was clipped by 8 bases and J by 5 bases; unmatched bases: 11. The CDR3 is 14 amino acids. From germline, CDR1 is MDHEN and CDR2 SYDVKM. The CDR3 loop reads CASCPGGRGETQYF. In DNA, the CDR3 is TGTGCCAGCTGCCCAGGGGGAAGGGGGGAGACCCAGTACTTC.

The V and J genes are TRBV28 and TRBJ1-3; D perhaps matches TRBD1 (6 bases). The germline CDR1 and CDR2 sequences are MDHEN and SYDVKM. Trimming removed 5 bases from V and 0 bases from J, with 11 bases in between. The CDR3 is 15 residues long. The chain's CDR3 is CASSEGGGSGNTIYF. Here the CDR3 DNA reads TGTGCCAGCAGTGAGGGGGGGGGCTCTGGAAACACCATATATTTT.

The gene calls are TRBV13 and TRBJ1-1; no clear D gene. In germline, CDR1 is PRHDT, CDR2 FYEKMQ (reference sequence). Trimming removed 4 bases at V and 1 base at J, with 16 bases between. CDR3 size: 16 residues. CDR3 region: CASSSNERPTNTEAFF. The DNA for the CDR3 is TGTGCCAGCAGCTCAAACGAAAGACCCACGAACACTGAAGCTTTCTTT.

This chain uses TRBV7-9 with TRBJ2-1; the match to TRBD2 covers 7 bases. The germline V gene encodes CDR1 SEHNR and CDR2 FQNEAQ (reference sequence). V dropped 5 bases and J dropped 3; count of bases not matched to a gene: 4. The CDR3 is made up of 14 amino acids. Here the CDR3 reads CASSQGLNYNEQFF. CDR3 nucleotide sequence: TGTGCCAGCAGCCAGGGACTAAACTACAATGAGCAGTTCTTC.

This clone came up a few times. The V gene is TRBV4-1, the J gene TRBJ2-2; TRBD2 aligns across 9 bases. CDR3 length: 15 amino acids. Germline CDR1 MGHRA, CDR2 YSYEKL. J was trimmed by 7 bases and V by 3 bases; bases with no gene match: 6. The CDR3 is CASSQIAGVFGELFF. The CDR3 nucleotides read TGCGCCAGCAGCCAGATAGCGGGGGTTTTCGGGGAGCTGTTTTTT.

The V gene is TRBV7-2, the J gene TRBJ2-7; the D gene could be TRBD1 or TRBD2 (5 bases each). This CDR3 region has 13 residues. The V end lost 4 bases, the J end lost 4 bases, and 11 bases lay between the germline ends. Germline CDR1 and CDR2: SGHTA and FQGNSA. The CDR3 sequence: CASSSRDLYEQYF. CDR3 nucleotide sequence: TGTGCCAGCAGCTCCCGGGACCTTTACGAGCAGTACTTC.

This sequence joins TRBV7-9 and TRBJ1-1; D may be TRBD1 (5 bases). There are 14 residues in the CDR3. CDR1 and CDR2 (germline): SEHNR, FQNEAQ (reference sequence). V was pared by 3 bases and J by 2 bases, with 10 bases between. The CDR3 DNA sequence: TGTGCCAGCAGCTTGGGGACGGCAAACACTGAAGCTTTCTTT. Its protein is CASSLGTANTEAFF.